These T cell receptor beta chains were read from a single sample in a study of blood T cells in healthy people across ages. TCRdb analysed the 5' RACE reads with MiXCR anew, one entry per CDR3 protein. The sample carries over 700,000 distinct CDR3 sequences, 20% to 25% recorded once. Separately, the same data were catalogued under a study of T cells of mothers and their children.

Sequencing input: blood. Every receptor here comes from a boy between 5 and 17 years old in good health. CDR3s include the opening cysteine and the closing phenylalanine or tryptophan. A D gene is named only where the DNA matches it firmly. The size entry is marked missing in some rows and otherwise reads once, few, many or a size class.

D: NA
J: TRBJ2-7
V: TRBV5-1
size: NA
CDR3: CASSLGSSKGYEQYF
DNA: TGCGCCAGCAGCTTGGGGTCGTCAAAGGGCTACGAGCAGTACTTC

D: NA
J: TRBJ1-2
V: TRBV29-1
size: few
CDR3: CSVDRGTGRNNYGYTF
DNA: TGCAGCGTTGACCGGGGGACGGGGAGGAACAACTATGGCTACACCTTC

D: NA
J: TRBJ1-4
V: TRBV5-1
size: NA
CDR3: CASSFSMADEKLFF
DNA: TGCGCCAGCAGCTTCAGCATGGCGGATGAAAAACTGTTTTTT

D: TRBD2
J: TRBJ2-7
V: TRBV3-1
size: NA
CDR3: CASSLGTRREQYF
DNA: TGTGCCAGCAGCCTTGGGACTAGAAGGGAGCAGTACTTC

D: NA
J: TRBJ2-7
V: TRBV29-1
size: NA
CDR3: CSVVEKNYEQYF
DNA: TGCAGCGTTGTTGAGAAGAACTACGAGCAGTACTTC

D: NA
J: TRBJ2-1
V: TRBV7-2
size: many
CDR3: CASSRSWRHVIDEQFF
DNA: TGTGCCAGCAGCCGATCTTGGCGCCATGTTATTGATGAGCAGTTCTTC

D: TRBD2
J: TRBJ2-1
V: TRBV11-2
size: NA
CDR3: CASSFGLDRSYEQFF
DNA: TGTGCCAGCAGCTTTGGACTAGATCGTTCCTATGAGCAGTTCTTC

D: TRBD2
J: TRBJ2-4
V: TRBV6-2/TRBV6-3
size: NA
CDR3: CASAREDIAYF
DNA: TGTGCCAGCGCCCGGGAGGACATCGCGTACTTC

D: TRBD2
J: TRBJ2-3
V: TRBV7-8
size: NA
CDR3: CASSTRGSSTDTQYF
DNA: TGTGCCAGCAGCACGCGGGGGAGCAGCACAGATACGCAGTATTTT

D: NA
J: TRBJ1-5
V: TRBV7-2
size: NA
CDR3: CASSLTASQPQHF
DNA: TGTGCCAGCAGCTTAACCGCAAGTCAGCCCCAGCATTTT

D: TRBD1
J: TRBJ1-2
V: TRBV5-5
size: few
CDR3: CASSPDREYGYTF
DNA: TGTGCCAGCAGCCCGGACAGGGAGTATGGCTACACCTTC

D: NA
J: TRBJ1-1
V: TRBV5-1
size: NA
CDR3: CASSGGMNTEAFF
DNA: TGCGCCAGCAGCGGGGGGATGAACACTGAAGCTTTCTTT

D: TRBD2
J: TRBJ2-5
V: TRBV20-1
size: few
CDR3: CSALGRLAEETQYF
DNA: TGCAGTGCCCTAGGGAGACTAGCTGAGGAGACCCAGTACTTC

D: NA
J: TRBJ1-2
V: TRBV5-1
size: NA
CDR3: CASSLWGSIDYGYTF
DNA: TGCGCCAGCAGCTTGTGGGGGAGCATTGACTATGGCTACACCTTC

D: TRBD2
J: TRBJ2-1
V: TRBV6-5
size: NA
CDR3: CASSSHNQLTSGRVYNEQFF
DNA: TGTGCCAGCAGTTCCCATAACCAGCTTACTAGCGGGAGGGTGTACAATGAGCAGTTCTTC

D: NA
J: TRBJ2-5
V: TRBV19
size: NA
CDR3: CASSIPGRAKETQYF
DNA: TGTGCCAGTAGTATACCTGGGCGGGCCAAAGAGACCCAGTACTTC

D: TRBD1
J: TRBJ2-1
V: TRBV29-1
size: NA
CDR3: CSAEGRGQGANEQFF
DNA: TGCAGCGCCGAGGGGCGAGGACAGGGGGCCAATGAGCAGTTCTTC

D: NA
J: TRBJ2-7
V: TRBV28
size: NA
CDR3: CAGSLAAYEQYF
DNA: TGTGCCGGCAGTTTAGCAGCCTACGAGCAGTACTTC

D: TRBD1
J: TRBJ2-4
V: TRBV9
size: few
CDR3: CASSGPGQAAGIQYF
DNA: TGTGCCAGCAGCGGACCGGGACAGGCCGCGGGCATTCAGTACTTC

D: TRBD1
J: TRBJ2-7
V: TRBV20-1
size: NA
CDR3: CSAHKGQTYEQYF
DNA: TGCAGTGCTCATAAGGGACAGACCTACGAGCAGTACTTC

D: NA
J: TRBJ2-2
V: TRBV19
size: NA
CDR3: CASSITKEAGELLF
DNA: TGTGCCAGTAGTATAACGAAAGAGGCCGGGGAGCTGCTTTTT

D: NA
J: TRBJ2-5
V: TRBV5-1
size: many
CDR3: CASSLNTGKETQYF
DNA: TGCGCCAGCAGCTTGAATACAGGGAAAGAGACCCAGTACTTC

D: TRBD2
J: TRBJ2-5
V: TRBV20-1
size: NA
CDR3: CSASGLAGAGETQYF
DNA: TGCAGTGCTAGCGGGCTAGCGGGGGCCGGGGAGACCCAGTACTTC

D: TRBD1
J: TRBJ2-5
V: TRBV5-1
size: NA
CDR3: CASSFTGGAFGEQYF
DNA: TGCGCCAGCAGCTTCACAGGGGGCGCGTTCGGGGAGCAGTACTTC